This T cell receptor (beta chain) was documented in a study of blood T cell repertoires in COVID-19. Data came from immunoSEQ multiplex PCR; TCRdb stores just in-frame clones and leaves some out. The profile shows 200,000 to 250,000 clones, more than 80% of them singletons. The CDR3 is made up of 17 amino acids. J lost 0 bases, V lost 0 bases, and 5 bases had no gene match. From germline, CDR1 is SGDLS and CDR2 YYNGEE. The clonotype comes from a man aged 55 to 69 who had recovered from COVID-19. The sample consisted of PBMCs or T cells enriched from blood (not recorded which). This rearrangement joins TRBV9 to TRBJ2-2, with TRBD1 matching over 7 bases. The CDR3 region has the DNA TGTGCCAGCAGCGTAGCGGGACAGTCCGCGAACACCGGGGAGCTGTTTTTT. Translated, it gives CASSVAGQSANTGELFF.